Listed below are T cell receptor beta chains from one sample, sequenced in a study of blood T cell repertoires in COVID-19. Profiling relied on immunoSEQ multiplex PCR, and the TCRdb table lists in-frame clones only, not all of them. The profile shows approximately 250,000 clones, roughly 90% of them singletons. Material: PBMCs or T cells enriched from blood (not recorded which). Receptors were obtained from a man aged 40-49 years who had been exposed to COVID-19. The conserved cysteine and the conserved F or W are not part of the CDR3 here.

V gene	CDR3 length	CDR3 protein
TRBV15	10	ATSRDSIEAF
TRBV6-5	12	ASSRGSTNEKLF
TRBV24-1	11	ATRTSLTDTQY
TRBV2	15	ASRRTTGLSSTDTQY
TRBV5-1	13	ASSLRGQANTEAF
TRBV19	11	ASSWTGANEQY
TRBV19	13	AAKPLAGGPGELF
TRBV13	12	ASNVGHLNTEAF
TRBV11-2	12	ASSRRDRVNEQF
TRBV10-3	12	AISELTANYGYT
TRBV7-8	13	ASSLTGGSGNTIY
TRBV10-3	12	AISDTRGGETQY
TRBV28	12	ASRWSGGRYEQY
TRBV10-3	13	AISEQSSRVYEQY
TRBV10-3	11	AISGTDQETQY
TRBV2	11	ASSQGLGQPQH
TRBV9	13	ASSVVGQGPGELF
TRBV13	13	ASSLGRTGGQPQH
TRBV9	13	ASSVQGGANEKLF
TRBV4-1	11	ASSQGGGQTQY
TRBV2	15	ASSELGTKSSTDTQY
TRBV18	14	ASSRGMAVSTDTQY
TRBV6-5	11	ASRASGSGEQF